This TCR beta chain was recorded in a study of radiotherapy plus CTLA-4 blockade in lung cancer. Germline loops: CDR1 SGHRS, CDR2 YFSETQ. CDR3 size: 15 residues. The V gene end was trimmed by 1 base and the J gene end by 0 bases; junction bases not matched to a gene: 3. The repertoire was sequenced with immunoSEQ multiplex PCR; TCRdb's copy has only in-frame clones and lacks some. The table lists roughly 130,000 clones, around 89% of them singletons. Broader study findings: Reported findings show early blood T cell clone dynamics, with interferon-beta, best predicted response.

This clone was counted only a few times. Its antigen is unknown. The sample was peripheral blood, taken from a patient treated with radiotherapy plus ipilimumab. This chain links TRBV5-1 with TRBJ2-7; TRBD2 matches 8 bases. The clonotype comes from a human donor with non-small cell lung cancer that progressed on radiotherapy plus ipilimumab. The CDR3 DNA reads as TGCGCCAGCAGCTTGATAGCGGGAAACTCCTACGAGCAGTACTTC. Translated: CASSLIAGNSYEQYF.